These 15 T cell receptor beta chains share one sample of origin, sequenced in a study of OX40 agonist ivuxolimab in advanced cancers. The library came from the immunoSEQ multiplex PCR assay. Here the immuneACCESS table is served through TCRdb, limited to in-frame sequences with V and J called. Missing clones are a known gap in these copies; in checked studies unresolved V genes cover under half, and the rest lacks a known reason. This sample gives 70,000 to 95,000 clones in total; approximately 91% of them show up just once. The ten largest clones add up to over 0.65% of the sample. The source was CD4+ or CD8+ T cells sorted from blood, collected in a trial of the OX40 agonist ivuxolimab. The receptors were sampled from an adult with an advanced solid tumor such as melanoma, head and neck, liver or kidney cancer.

The chain employs TRBV28 and TRBJ2-7; tentatively, D is TRBD1 (5 bases). Trimming stripped 4 bases from V and 7 bases from J, with 11 bases between. There are 12 residues in the CDR3. Looked up from germline, CDR1 is MDHEN and CDR2 is SYDVKM. The CDR3 coding sequence is TGTGCCAGCAGTTCGCTCAGACAGGAGCAGTACTTC. This sequence encodes CASSSLRQEQYF.

The V gene is TRBV27, the J gene TRBJ2-1; TRBD2 agrees at 9 bases. CDR3 length: 14 residues. Per the germline V gene, CDR1 is MNHEY and CDR2 is SMNVEV (reference sequence). The V gene end was trimmed by 8 bases and the J gene end by 10 bases; junction bases not matched to a gene: 12. The CDR3 spells CASRGPSGASEQFF. CDR3 coding DNA: TGTGCCAGCCGGGGGCCTAGCGGGGCCAGCGAGCAGTTCTTC.

The chain carries TRBV4-1 and TRBJ1-2, with 12 bases lining up with TRBD1. CDR1 is MGHRA, CDR2 YSYEKL, per germline. The CDR3 totals 17 residues. V shed 0 bases and J 5 bases; nucleotides not matched to a gene: 7. The CDR3 spells CASSQDGDRGRRYGYTF. CDR3 nucleotides: TGCGCCAGCAGCCAAGATGGGGACAGGGGGCGACGGTATGGCTACACCTTC.

The gene calls are TRBV5-6 and TRBJ1-4, with a weak D call TRBD1 (6 bases). This CDR3 contains 14 residues. V lost 3 bases to trimming and J lost 0 bases, with 6 bases between them. The germline V gene has CDR1 SGHDT and CDR2 YYEEEE. The CDR3 DNA sequence: TGTGCCAGCAGCTACAGGGCAACTAATGAAAAACTGTTTTTT. It specifies CASSYRATNEKLFF.

This chain links TRBV14 with TRBJ2-2, with 7 bases that match TRBD2. CDR1 and CDR2 from the germline V gene are SGHDN and FVKESK. CDR3 size: 15 residues. The V segment lost 6 bases and the J segment 5 bases; nucleotides outside the gene matches: 9. CDR3 coding DNA: TGTGCCAGCAGTCCAAGACTAGCCGGGACCGGGGAGCTGTTTTTT. Translation: CASSPRLAGTGELFF.

This clone has only one observation. The chain recombines TRBV30 with TRBJ2-3; D is ambiguous. Germline-derived CDR1 and CDR2 are GTSNPN and SVGIG (reference sequence). The V end was cut by 3 bases, the J end by 4 bases, with 8 bases between. The CDR3 has 12 residues. For the CDR3, the DNA is TGTGCCTGGAGCTCCCTCCCAGATACGCAGTATTTT. The encoded protein is CAWSSLPDTQYF.

The V call is TRBV19, the J call TRBJ1-2; a possible D gene is TRBD1 (5 bases). The CDR3 spans 15 residues. V was trimmed by 3 bases and J by 7 bases, leaving 18 bases between them. Germline V gene lookup returns CDR1 LNHDA and CDR2 SQIVND (reference sequence). The CDR3 DNA reads as TGTGCCAGTAGTATCGGGGGTCAGCCCTCGGTTGGCTACACCTTC. It encodes CASSIGGQPSVGYTF.

The chain combines TRBV2 with TRBJ1-2; TRBD1 matches at 9 bases. After removal of 6 bases from V and 4 bases from J, the junction contained 9 bases not matched to a gene. Germline values: CDR1 SNHLY, CDR2 FYNNEI. The CDR3 extends over 15 amino acids. CDR3 coding DNA: TGTGCCAGCAGCGATGGGGGACAGGGCTTCTATGGCTACACCTTC. Its translation: CASSDGGQGFYGYTF. Supplemented by reference TRBV2 and TRBJ1-2, the full variable domain reads EPEVTQTPSHQVTQMGQEVILRCVPISNHLYFYWYRQILGQKVEFLVSFYNNEISEKSEIFDDQFSVERPDGSNFTLKIRSTKLEDSAMYFCASSDGGQGFYGYTFGSGTRLTVV.

The CDR3 DNA sequence: TGTGCCAGCAGCCGCTTGATGGCGGGGGATTATACCGGGGAGCTGTTTTTT. Translation: CASSRLMAGDYTGELFF. The gene calls are TRBV14 and TRBJ2-2, with 7 bases that match TRBD2. The junction had 13 bases not matched to a gene; V was cut back by 4 bases and J by 5 bases. CDR1 and CDR2 from the germline V gene are SGHDN and FVKESK. This CDR3 is 17 amino acids long.

This chain joins TRBV5-1 and TRBJ2-2; 9 bases agree with TRBD1. The CDR3 runs 14 residues. Germline V gene data show CDR1 as SGHRS and CDR2 as YFSETQ. The ends lost 3 bases at V and 7 bases at J; junction bases unmatched: 4. DNA of the CDR3: TGCGCCAGCAGCTCCGGACAGGGGAACGGGGAGCTGTTTTTT. Amino acid sequence: CASSSGQGNGELFF.

The rearrangement uses TRBV7-2 and TRBJ1-6, with TRBD1 matching over 8 bases. CDR3 length: 16 residues. Germline V gene sequence: CDR1 SGHTA, CDR2 FQGNSA. V shed 7 bases, J shed 6 bases, and the junction held 11 bases outside the gene matches. The DNA of the CDR3 is TGTGCCAGCACCCTTTCGCCGGGACAGGTTAATTCACCCCTCCACTTT. It encodes CASTLSPGQVNSPLHF.

The gene calls are TRBV5-1 and TRBJ2-3; TRBD1 is a possible D gene (5 bases). This CDR3 comprises 14 residues. V gave up 2 bases and J gave up 6 bases, with 13 bases separating them. Germline values: CDR1 SGHRS, CDR2 YFSETQ. CDR3 nucleotides: TGCGCCAGCAGCTTCGGACAAACCGGGGATACGCAGTATTTT. Translated: CASSFGQTGDTQYF.

The gene calls are TRBV18 and TRBJ2-7, with D possibly matching TRBD2 (6 bases). V lost 0 bases, J lost 7 bases, and 10 bases lay in between. Germline V lookup: CDR1 KGHSH, CDR2 LQKENI. CDR3 size: 13 residues. The CDR3 is CASSPPGGSEQYF. The CDR3 coding sequence is TGTGCCAGCTCACCACCTGGAGGGTCGGAGCAGTACTTC.

The count of this clone is one. V usage is TRBV5-1 and J usage is TRBJ2-3; 9 nucleotides line up with TRBD2. Germline CDR1 SGHRS, CDR2 YFSETQ. CDR3 length equals 14 residues. With 2 bases clipped from V and 4 bases from J, the junction kept 2 bases outside the gene matches. The CDR3 sequence: CASSFGGGADTQYF. The CDR3 bases are TGCGCCAGCAGCTTCGGCGGGGGGGCAGATACGCAGTATTTT.

This rearrangement joins TRBV5-1 to TRBJ2-5, with 9 bases that match TRBD2. This CDR3 has 15 amino acids. J lost 7 bases, V lost 0 bases, and 7 bases had no gene match. CDR1 is SGHRS and CDR2 is YFSETQ in the germline V gene. DNA for the CDR3: TGCGCCAGCAGCTTGGATGGGACTAGCACCCGGACCCAGTACTTC. This sequence encodes CASSLDGTSTRTQYF.